A few counts support the clone carrying this T cell receptor beta chain. The data belong to a study of beta chain features in type 1 diabetes. Germline V CDR1 and CDR2: LGHNT, FRNRAP. J gave up 6 bases and V 10 bases, and 12 bases lay outside the gene matches. This CDR3 has 14 residues. Of the isolated RNA, all was reverse transcribed, and so the sequenced material was expressed TCRB transcripts. TCRdb's table, derived via immunoSEQ multiplex PCR, lists solely in-frame clones and lacks some. The sample lists under 90,000 clones, under 35% occurring once. V is TRBV12-5 and J is TRBJ1-1, with 9 bases identical to TRBD1. The specimen sequenced was stem cell memory CD4+ T cells from blood. This sequence was found in a woman younger than 35 in good health. The CDR3 DNA reads as TGTGCTACCCTTAATACAGGGGGCTCTTCTGAAGCTTTCTTT. It codes for CATLNTGGSSEAFF.